The 27 T cell receptor beta chains given below trace back to one sample, sequenced in a study of T cell clonality in common variable immunodeficiency (dated by TCRdb to between 2015 and 2017). Library generation was performed with the immunoSEQ multiplex PCR assay. The table was pulled from immuneACCESS by TCRdb, which kept in-frame rearrangements only. Such tables lose some clones; where checked, under half of the loss comes from unresolved V genes, and the rest has no known cause. Listed for this sample are approximately 52,000 clones, none observed only a single time. Together, the top ten hold more than 3% of the sample. The source material was peripheral blood mononuclear cells. The receptors derive from a person aged 18 to 75 in good health.

This clone occurred many times. The sequenced fragment ends 3 residues before the CDR3 boundary, so the rest is inferred from the germline J gene. The V gene is TRBV20-1, the J gene TRBJ2-1; 12 nucleotides align to TRBD2. Trimming removed 5 bases from V and 5 bases from J; junction bases left unmatched: 4. Germline V gives CDR1 DFQATT, CDR2 SNEGSKA (reference sequence). This CDR3 contains 14 residues. The CDR3 sequence: CSAGGLAGNNEQFF. CDR3 DNA, as far as it was read: TGCAGTGCTGGGGGACTAGCGGGCAACAATGAG.

The sample holds many counts of this clone. CDR3 amino acids: CAWSPGYSNQPQHF. The CDR3 DNA, read in part, is TGTGCCTGGAGCCCCGGGTATAGCAATCAGCCC. This chain uses TRBV30 with TRBJ1-5; D is unclear. The read stops 3 residues short of the end of the CDR3; the missing end is completed from the germline J gene. This CDR3 comprises 14 residues. The germline V gene has CDR1 GTSNPN and CDR2 SVGIG (reference sequence). V was trimmed by 3 bases and J by 0 bases, leaving 9 bases between them.

The sample holds many counts of this clone. The read falls 3 residues short of the CDR3 end, and the missing part is taken from the germline J gene. This chain links TRBV6-1 with TRBJ2-7; maybe TRBD1 (7 bases). Trimming stripped 4 bases from V and 6 bases from J, with 13 bases between. The CDR3 spans 13 residues. Per germline, CDR1 MNHNS and CDR2 SASEGT. The chain's CDR3 is CASSGYRGGEQYF. The CDR3 DNA, read in part, is TGTGCCAGCAGTGGATACAGGGGAGGCGAG.

This clone was counted ten times or more. Distinct nucleotide sequences in the sample also encode this CDR3. The CDR3 sequence: CAWSAGTGTYEQYF. The part of the CDR3 DNA that was read is TGTGCCTGGAGCGCCGGGACAGGGACCTACGAG. This chain connects TRBV30 to TRBJ2-7; 9 bases line up with TRBD1. The read stops 3 residues short of the end of the CDR3; the missing end is completed from the germline J gene. Germline trimming cut 3 bases from V and 2 bases from J; bases unmatched to any gene: 5. CDR1 and CDR2 (germline): GTSNPN, SVGIG (reference sequence). The CDR3 length is 14 residues. The whole variable domain, filled in from reference TRBV30 and TRBJ2-7, reads SQTIHQWPATLVQPVGSPLSLECTVEGTSNPNLYWYRQAAGRGLQLLFYSVGIGQISSEVPQNLSASRPQDRQFILSSKKLLLSDSGFYLCAWSAGTGTYEQYFGPGTRLTVT.

Ten or more counts support this clone. The sequenced fragment ends 3 residues before the CDR3 boundary, so the rest is inferred from the germline J gene. The V call is TRBV20-1, the J call TRBJ2-3; 7 bases map to TRBD1. The CDR3 consists of 16 residues. In germline, CDR1 is DFQATT, CDR2 SNEGSKA (reference sequence). Losses at the gene ends were 3 bases for V and 1 base for J; bases not matched to a gene: 10. CDR3 DNA, as far as it was read: TGCAGTGCTAGCGACCGTGACAGGGCTGGCACAGATACG. Its protein product is CSASDRDRAGTDT. The whole CDR3 is CSASDRDRAGTDTQYF.

This clone was found many times. The CDR3 extends 3 residues past the end of the read, so its final part is completed from the germline J gene. V and J are TRBV6-2 or TRBV6-3 and TRBJ2-2; 8 positions match TRBD2. J lost 6 bases, V lost 3 bases, and 9 bases had no gene match. Germline V gene lookup returns CDR1 MNHEY and CDR2 SVGEGT. The CDR3 has 16 residues. The CDR3 loop reads CASSYQRTSWSGELFF. Incomplete CDR3 DNA: TGTGCCAGCAGTTATCAGAGGACTAGCTGGTCCGGGGAG.

This clone was recorded many times. The CDR3 bases that were read are TGCAGTGCGAGACAGAGGTCCTACGAG. Its translation: CSARQRSYE. The CDR3 reads in full as CSARQRSYEQYF. The chain joins TRBV20-1 to TRBJ2-7, with a weak D call TRBD1 (5 bases). Sequencing ends 3 residues short of the CDR3 end; the germline J gene provides the rest. Per the germline V gene, CDR1 is DFQATT and CDR2 is SNEGSKA (reference sequence). The CDR3 runs 12 residues. Between the trimmed V and J ends, which lost 6 bases and 1 base, there was a span of 10 bases.

The sample holds many counts of this clone. The read gets to within 3 residues of the CDR3 end, and the germline J gene fills in the rest. The chain uses TRBV14 and TRBJ2-2; maybe TRBD2 (5 bases). The CDR3 covers 15 residues. V shed 4 bases and J shed 5 bases, with 14 bases lying between them. Germline CDR1 is SGHDN and CDR2 is FVKESK. CDR3 protein: CASSPLFTGTGELFF. The sequenced CDR3 bases are TGTGCCAGCAGCCCCCTCTTTACGGGGACCGGGGAG. Full variable domain (remainder filled in from reference TRBV14 and TRBJ2-2): EAGVTQFPSHSVIEKGQTVTLRCDPISGHDNLYWYRRVMGKEIKFLLHFVKESKQDESGMPNNRFLAERTGGTYSTLKVQPAELEDSGVYFCASSPLFTGTGELFFGEGSRLTVL.

This clone was recorded many times. The read gets to within 3 residues of the CDR3 end, and the germline J gene fills in the rest. J is TRBJ2-1 and V is TRBV7-3, with D perhaps TRBD1 (6 bases). CDR3 length: 13 residues. V lost 5 bases to trimming and J lost 5 bases, with 10 bases between them. Germline CDR1 reads SGHTA; CDR2 reads FQGTGA. The covered CDR3 bases are TGTGCCAGCAGCCCAGACAGGAACAATGAG. It encodes CASSPDRNNE. In full, the CDR3 reads CASSPDRNNEQFF.

In this sample, this clone turned up many times. The read ends 3 residues before the CDR3 terminus; that terminus is restored from the germline J gene. This rearrangement joins TRBV19 to TRBJ2-1; 7 bases are shared with TRBD2. The germline V gene has CDR1 LNHDA and CDR2 SQIVND (reference sequence). Germline trimming cut 4 bases from V and 9 bases from J; bases unmatched to any gene: 3. This CDR3 comprises 12 residues. CDR3 amino acids: CASSKLAFEQFF. CDR3 bases read: TGTGCCAGTAGTAAACTAGCGTTTGAG.

Ten or more counts support this clone. The covered CDR3 bases are TGCAGTGCTAGAGATCTAGCGGGAGGGCTAGGCGGGAGTGTCAATGAG. Translation: CSARDLAGGLGGSVNE. The complete CDR3 protein is CSARDLAGGLGGSVNEQFF. This sequence joins TRBV20-1 and TRBJ2-1; TRBD2 agrees at 12 bases. The read terminates 3 residues ahead of where the CDR3 ends, so the germline J gene completes it. With 0 bases clipped from V and 6 bases from J, the junction kept 15 bases outside the gene matches. Germline V gene data show CDR1 as DFQATT and CDR2 as SNEGSKA (reference sequence). The CDR3 consists of 19 residues.

This clone was seen many times. The read halts 3 residues ahead of the CDR3 end, with the missing end drawn from the germline J gene. The J gene is TRBJ1-2, the V gene TRBV13; D is unclear. The ends were cut back, 0 bases at V and 3 bases at J, with 11 bases in the middle. Per the germline V gene, CDR1 is PRHDT and CDR2 is FYEKMQ (reference sequence). The CDR3 length is 15 residues. The CDR3 DNA, read in part, is TGTGCCAGCAGCTTAGGCCGGGGTACGTACTATGGC. Its protein is CASSLGRGTYYG. The CDR3 in full is CASSLGRGTYYGYTF. Drawing the rest from reference TRBV13 and TRBJ1-2, the complete variable domain is AAGVIQSPRHLIKEKRETATLKCYPIPRHDTVYWYQQGPGQDPQFLISFYEKMQSDKGSIPDRFSAQQFSDYHSELNMSSLELGDSALYFCASSLGRGTYYGYTFGSGTRLTVV.

Worth noting for this clone: The missing CDR3 end, 3 residues past where the read stops, is filled in from the germline J gene. This rearrangement joins TRBV7-9 to TRBJ1-4; 7 nucleotides agree with TRBD1. The V and J ends lost 8 bases and 7 bases, in that order; junction bases with no gene match: 7. CDR1 and CDR2 from the germline V gene are SEHNR and FQNEAQ (reference sequence). The CDR3 is 13 amino acids. CDR3 DNA, as far as it was read: TGTGCCAGCCAGCGAGGGGGCGTTGAAAAA. Translation: CASQRGGVEK. The entire CDR3 protein reads CASQRGGVEKLFF. Full variable domain (rest looked up from reference TRBV7-9 and TRBJ1-4): DTGVSQNPRHKITKRGQNVTFRCDPISEHNRLYWYRQTLGQGPEFLTYFQNEAQLEKSRLLSDRFSAERPKGSFSTLEIQRTEQGDSAMYLCASQRGGVEKLFFGSGTQLSVL.

At least ten counts were recorded for this clone. The read ends 3 residues before the CDR3 terminus; that terminus is restored from the germline J gene. V is TRBV19 and J is TRBJ2-2; D is uncertain. Germline V lookup: CDR1 LNHDA, CDR2 SQIVND (reference sequence). Trimming removed 7 bases at V and 0 bases at J, with 12 bases between. This CDR3 contains 15 residues. CDR3 sequence: CASNPRSPNTGELFF. CDR3 DNA (partial): TGTGCCAGTAACCCCAGGAGCCCGAACACCGGGGAG.

Ten or more counts support this clone. The read finishes 3 residues shy of the CDR3 end, and the germline J gene is used to complete it. This rearrangement joins TRBV5-1 to TRBJ1-2, with 12 bases fitting TRBD1. Germline V gene lookup returns CDR1 SGHRS and CDR2 YFSETQ. This CDR3 is 13 amino acids long. V trimming: 5 bases; J trimming: 7 bases; junction bases outside the gene matches: 3. CDR3 DNA, as far as it was read: TGCGCCAGCAGGTGGGACAGGGGGCTTGGC. Amino acids: CASRWDRGLG. The whole CDR3 region reads CASRWDRGLGYTF.

This clone showed up many times. The read comes to an end 3 residues before the CDR3 does, leaving the germline J gene to fill in the end. This chain uses TRBV19 with TRBJ2-1, with D uncertain. CDR3 length: 15 residues. Germline CDR1 and CDR2: LNHDA and SQIVND (reference sequence). V was shortened by 3 bases and J by 6 bases, with 15 bases between the two germline ends. The CDR3 is CASSIGTTIANEQFF. The sequenced CDR3 bases are TGTGCCAGTAGTATTGGTACAACCATCGCCAATGAG.

The sample holds a few counts of this clone. The read falls 3 residues short of the CDR3 end, and the missing part is taken from the germline J gene. The chain joins TRBV20-1 to TRBJ2-3, with D possibly matching TRBD2 (6 bases). Germline CDR1 is DFQATT and CDR2 is SNEGSKA (reference sequence). This CDR3 has 13 residues. This chain's CDR3 is CSARLRGGETQYF. Incomplete CDR3 DNA: TGCAGTGCCAGACTAAGGGGCGGGGAGACG.

In the case of this clone: The read stops 3 residues short of the end of the CDR3; the missing end is completed from the germline J gene. V is TRBV5-1 and J is TRBJ1-2; D gene ambiguous. The CDR3 loop spans 12 amino acids. V was cut by 0 bases and J by 5 bases, with 5 bases left in between. Germline CDR1 reads SGHRS; CDR2 reads YFSETQ. Incomplete CDR3 DNA: TGCGCCAGCAGCTTGGTAGGGTATGGC. Amino acid sequence: CASSLVGYG. The full CDR3 is CASSLVGYGYTF.

This clone was seen more than once but under ten times. The read terminates 3 residues before the CDR3 end, so the remaining end is supplied by the germline J gene. V is TRBV6-2 or TRBV6-3 and J is TRBJ1-2; D ambiguous. Germline V gene data show CDR1 as MNHEY and CDR2 as SVGEGT. CDR3 size: 13 residues. The part of the CDR3 DNA that was read is TGTGCCAGCAGTGACCCCAACACAGATACC. This sequence encodes CASSDPNTDT. The whole CDR3 protein reads CASSDPNTDTYTF.

This clone occurred many times. The read falls 3 residues short of the CDR3 end, and the missing part is taken from the germline J gene. The gene calls are TRBV18 and TRBJ2-3; TRBD2 matches at 13 bases. The CDR3 spans 16 residues. V dropped 0 bases and J dropped 6; count of bases not matched to a gene: 3. Germline V gene data show CDR1 as KGHSH and CDR2 as LQKENI. CDR3 DNA (partial): TGTGCCAGCTCACCACCTGGACTAGCGGGAGCTGATACG. Its translation: CASSPPGLAGADT. The whole CDR3 reads CASSPPGLAGADTQYF.

There are many counts of this clone. Read data end 3 residues before the CDR3 end; the end is taken from the germline J gene. The chain links TRBV7-2 to TRBJ1-4, with D possibly being TRBD1 (6 bases). The CDR3 is 15 amino acids. The germline V and J ends were trimmed by 5 bases and 7 bases, with 17 bases remaining between them. Germline V gene data show CDR1 as SGHTA and CDR2 as FQGNSA. The CDR3 DNA, read in part, is TGTGCCAGCAGCCCAGGTGGGGGCGAAGGTGAAAAA. Amino acid sequence: CASSPGGGEGEK. The whole CDR3 sequence is CASSPGGGEGEKLFF. Full variable domain (missing parts from reference TRBV7-2 and TRBJ1-4): GAGVSQSPSNKVTEKGKDVELRCDPISGHTALYWYRQSLGQGLEFLIYFQGNSAPDKSGLPSDRFSAERTGGSVSTLTIQRTQQEDSAVYLCASSPGGGEGEKLFFGSGTQLSVL.

This clone was seen repeatedly, ten times or more. Read sequence stops 3 residues before the CDR3 end, and the germline J gene provides the missing end. The chain has TRBV7-3 and TRBJ2-3; no clear D gene. The length of the CDR3 is 17 residues. The V end was cut by 1 base, the J end by 2 bases, with 16 bases between. The germline V gene encodes CDR1 SGHTA and CDR2 FQGTGA. The sequenced CDR3 bases are TGTGCCAGCAGCTTAAAAGGCATAGCCCGCGACACAGATACG. Its translation is CASSLKGIARDTDT. The whole CDR3 sequence is CASSLKGIARDTDTQYF.

Ten or more counts support this clone. The CDR3 bases that were read are TGTGCCAGTAGCTTCAGGGGCAGGACCGGGGAG. Translated, it gives CASSFRGRTGE. The CDR3 in full is CASSFRGRTGELFF. The V call is TRBV19, the J call TRBJ2-2; tentative D call: TRBD1 (6 bases). The read halts 3 residues ahead of the CDR3 end, with the missing end drawn from the germline J gene. Germline V CDR1 and CDR2: LNHDA, SQIVND (reference sequence). The CDR3 is 14 amino acids. Trimming stripped 6 bases from V and 5 bases from J, with 13 bases between.

This clone was recorded many times. The CDR3 DNA, read in part, is TGTGCCAGCAGTTTATACAAGGCCGGGGCCGGGGAG. Translating gives CASSLYKAGAGE. The whole CDR3 is CASSLYKAGAGELFF. This chain joins TRBV12-3 or TRBV12-4 and TRBJ2-2; D possibly corresponds to TRBD2 (5 bases). From the germline J gene comes the end of the CDR3, since the read stops 3 residues before it. V was cut by 2 bases and J by 6 bases, with 13 bases left in between. The CDR3 runs 15 residues.

Ten or more counts support this clone. Incomplete CDR3 DNA: TGTGCCAGCAGCCGAATTCCAGATGGAAACACC. Translation: CASSRIPDGNT. The whole CDR3 sequence is CASSRIPDGNTIYF. The chain recombines TRBV7-2 with TRBJ1-3; the D is unclear. The read ends 3 residues shy of where the CDR3 ends; the end is completed using the germline J gene. In germline, CDR1 is SGHTA, CDR2 FQGNSA. Trimming took 5 bases from V and 3 from J, leaving 11 bases between them. This CDR3 has 14 residues. Full variable domain (remainder filled in from reference TRBV7-2 and TRBJ1-3): GAGVSQSPSNKVTEKGKDVELRCDPISGHTALYWYRQSLGQGLEFLIYFQGNSAPDKSGLPSDRFSAERTGGSVSTLTIQRTQQEDSAVYLCASSRIPDGNTIYFGEGSWLTVV.

Of note for this clone: The DNA ends 3 residues before the CDR3 does, and the rest of the CDR3 is filled in from the germline J gene. The V and J genes are TRBV20-1 and TRBJ2-1; 12 bases agree with TRBD2. The V gene's germline CDR1 is DFQATT and CDR2 SNEGSKA (reference sequence). The J segment lost 4 bases and the V segment lost 1 base, leaving 14 bases of the junction unmatched. There are 19 residues in the CDR3. The CDR3 protein is CSARVARLAGVLPYNEQFF. The part of the CDR3 DNA that was read is TGCAGTGCTAGAGTAGCCCGACTAGCGGGAGTTCTCCCTTACAATGAG.

Ten or more counts support this clone. The read ends 3 residues early relative to the CDR3; the germline J gene fills the gap. The rearrangement uses TRBV29-1 and TRBJ2-2, with a weak D call TRBD1 (6 bases). CDR1 and CDR2 (germline): SQVTM, ANQGSEA. CDR3 length: 12 amino acids. V was cut by 8 bases and J by 4 bases, with 11 bases left in between. CDR3 amino acids: CSFSGATGELFF. CDR3 DNA (partial): TGCAGCTTTTCAGGGGCCACCGGGGAG.